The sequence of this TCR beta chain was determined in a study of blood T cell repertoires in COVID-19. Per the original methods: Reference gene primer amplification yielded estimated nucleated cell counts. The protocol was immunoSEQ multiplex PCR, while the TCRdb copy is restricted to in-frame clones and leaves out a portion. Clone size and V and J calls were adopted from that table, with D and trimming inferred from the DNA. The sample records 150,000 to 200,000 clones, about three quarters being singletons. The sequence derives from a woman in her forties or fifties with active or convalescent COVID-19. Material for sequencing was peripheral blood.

CDR3 bases: TGTGCCAGCAGTCCACCTAAAACTGAAGCTTTCTTT. Translated, it gives CASSPPKTEAFF. The chain links TRBV6-6 to TRBJ1-1; D ambiguous. This CDR3 region has 12 residues. V gave up 5 bases and J gave up 5 bases, with 9 bases separating them. Germline V gene sequence: CDR1 MNHNY, CDR2 SVGAGI (reference sequence).